The rows below give T cell receptor beta chains drawn from one sample of a study of blood T cells in healthy people across ages. One entry per CDR3 protein, called by TCRdb with MiXCR from the 5' RACE reads. The sample includes around 1,600,000 distinct CDR3 sequences, 40% to 45% seen only once; the top ten take about 4%. The sequencing sample was made of blood. All receptors derive from a woman aged 18-29 years in good health. CDR3s include the opening cysteine and the closing phenylalanine or tryptophan. Clone size is stated in some rows and not others, as once, few, many or a class when expanded.

v_gene	j_gene	abundance	CDR3aa
TRBV6-1	TRBJ1-1	NA	CASETGFNTEAFF
TRBV5-1	TRBJ2-7	NA	CASSPRTSGSYKQYF
TRBV9	TRBJ2-5	NA	CASSVDQQETQYF
TRBV10-3	TRBJ2-7	NA	CAISERGRGTSYEQYF
TRBV15	TRBJ2-7	few	CATSRTTFPFEQYF
TRBV20-1	TRBJ2-7	few	CSAKKGRPPYEQYF
TRBV12-3/TRBV12-4	TRBJ1-4	NA	CASSSREANEKLFF
TRBV7-2	TRBJ2-7	many	CAGESRDSSYEQYF
TRBV9	TRBJ1-3	NA	CASSDTDSGNTIYF
TRBV12-3/TRBV12-4	TRBJ2-3	NA	CASSPRGAYTDMQYF
TRBV21-1	TRBJ1-1	few	CASSKGQGQQNTEAFF
TRBV12-3/TRBV12-4	TRBJ2-7	many	CASSLEGPVGEQYF
TRBV25-1	TRBJ1-1	NA	CASSEFGMEAFF
TRBV6-5	TRBJ1-2	few	CASRGTIYGYTF
TRBV7-9	TRBJ2-7	NA	CASSSSPGLGIYEQYF
TRBV6-2/TRBV6-3	TRBJ1-5	few	CASSDSGTGFFRPQHF
TRBV6-5	TRBJ2-5	NA	CASRDSGSRYNEQYF
TRBV7-2	TRBJ1-5	few	CASSFQDNNQPQHF
TRBV25-1	TRBJ2-3	NA	CASSEYRGSWNTQYF